These 23 T cell receptor beta chains were all obtained from the same sample, sequenced in a study of PD-1 blockade in classical Hodgkin lymphoma. TCRdb's copy holds only in-frame clones and misses some; the assay was immunoSEQ multiplex PCR. The sample includes some 9,300 clones, around 79% seen only once; the top ten take about 4.3%. As for time point: cycle 4 day 1 (C4D1), after 5 to 7 weeks of nivolumab. Brentuximab vedotin exposure varied among the patients, all of whom had relapsed after autologous stem cell transplantation. Magnetic negative selection served to purify CD4+ T cells out of PBMCs that had been thawed. The material was CD4+ T cells from blood, obtained before the fourth cycle of nivolumab. These receptors came from a human donor with classical Hodgkin lymphoma.

In its sample, this clone is medium-sized. This rearrangement joins TRBV10-1 to TRBJ1-2; D is unresolved. With 3 bases removed from V and 1 base from J, the gap between germline ends came to 3 bases. Germline CDR1 and CDR2: WNHNN and SYGVQD (reference sequence). The CDR3 totals 12 residues. The DNA of the CDR3 is TGCGCCAGCAGTGACTTTAACTATGGCTACACCTTC. It yields the protein CASSDFNYGYTF.

The chain couples TRBV10-3 to TRBJ2-1; TRBD1 matches 8 bases. Germline V gene data show CDR1 as ENHRY and CDR2 as SYGVKD. Trimming took 4 bases from V and 5 from J; bases not matched to a gene: 4. The CDR3 totals 14 residues. CDR3 sequence (DNA): TGTGCCATCAGTGGGGGGACAGGCGACAATGAGCAGTTCTTC. Encoded protein: CAISGGTGDNEQFF.

This rearrangement joins TRBV19 to TRBJ1-6; a possible D gene is TRBD1 (5 bases). The CDR3 spans 14 residues. The V gene's germline CDR1 is LNHDA and CDR2 SQIVND (reference sequence). V was clipped by 3 bases and J by 10 bases, with 13 bases between them. The CDR3 protein is CASSISGGGSPLHF. DNA of the CDR3: TGTGCCAGTAGTATCTCTGGGGGTGGATCACCCCTCCACTTT.

This clone showed up just a few times. The chain combines TRBV5-1 with TRBJ1-2, with D possibly matching TRBD1 (6 bases). The germline V gene encodes CDR1 SGHRS and CDR2 YFSETQ. V lost 4 bases, J lost 4 bases, and 11 bases lay in between. This CDR3 spans 13 amino acids. CDR3 residues: CASSTDSIYGYTF. DNA of the CDR3: TGCGCCAGCAGCACGGACAGCATCTATGGCTACACCTTC.

The chain employs TRBV7-9 and TRBJ2-1; 8 positions agree with TRBD1. Trimming removed 2 bases from V and 4 bases from J; junction bases left unmatched: 4. CDR1 and CDR2 (germline): SEHNR, FQNEAQ (reference sequence). The CDR3 covers 15 residues. CDR3 loop: CASSLTGGSYNEQFF. CDR3 nucleotides: TGTGCCAGCAGCTTAACAGGGGGGTCTTACAATGAGCAGTTCTTC. Variable domain in full (rest from reference TRBV7-9 and TRBJ2-1): DTGVSQNPRHKITKRGQNVTFRCDPISEHNRLYWYRQTLGQGPEFLTYFQNEAQLEKSRLLSDRFSAERPKGSFSTLEIQRTEQGDSAMYLCASSLTGGSYNEQFFGPGTRLTVL.

The chain employs TRBV7-2 and TRBJ2-7; 7 nucleotides line up with TRBD2. The length of the CDR3 is 14 residues. CDR1 SGHTA and CDR2 FQGNSA come from the germline V gene. With 6 bases clipped from V and 1 base from J, the junction kept 6 bases outside the gene matches. CDR3 residues: CASRPRAGSYEQYF. The CDR3 DNA follows: TGTGCCAGCAGGCCTCGAGCGGGGTCCTACGAGCAGTACTTC.

The rearrangement joins TRBV6-1 to TRBJ2-1, with 7 bases matching TRBD2. Germline V gene sequence: CDR1 MNHNS, CDR2 SASEGT. The CDR3 has 15 amino acids. Losses at the gene ends were 4 bases for V and 0 bases for J; bases not matched to a gene: 3. The CDR3 DNA is TGTGCCAGCAGTGTAGGCGGGGGCTCCTACAATGAGCAGTTCTTC. Protein sequence: CASSVGGGSYNEQFF.

V and J are TRBV5-1 and TRBJ1-1; 9 bases are shared with TRBD1. The CDR3 totals 14 residues. After removal of 4 bases from V and 6 bases from J, the junction contained 7 bases not matched to a gene. Germline V gives CDR1 SGHRS, CDR2 YFSETQ. This chain's CDR3 is CASSGRTGEAEAFF. DNA of the CDR3: TGCGCCAGCAGCGGGCGGACAGGGGAGGCTGAAGCTTTCTTT. Full variable domain (outside the CDR3, taken from reference TRBV5-1 and TRBJ1-1): KAGVTQTPRYLIKTRGQQVTLSCSPISGHRSVSWYQQTPGQGLQFLFEYFSETQRNKGNFPGRFSGRQFSNSRSEMNVSTLELGDSALYLCASSGRTGEAEAFFGQGTRLTVV.

This chain links TRBV29-1 with TRBJ1-1; D is uncertain. Per the germline V gene, CDR1 is SQVTM and CDR2 is ANQGSEA. V lost 8 bases and J lost 5, with 15 bases in between. This CDR3 comprises 12 residues. The CDR3: CSSLRATTEAFF. For the CDR3, the DNA is TGCAGCTCTTTGAGGGCGACGACTGAAGCTTTCTTT.

V usage is TRBV10-1 and J usage is TRBJ2-3; D is ambiguous. The CDR3 has 13 amino acids. CDR1 and CDR2 from the germline V gene are WNHNN and SYGVQD (reference sequence). The V and J ends lost 2 bases and 1 base respectively, with 4 bases between them. CDR3 residues: CASSEAGTDTQYF. For the CDR3, the DNA is TGCGCCAGCAGTGAGGCAGGCACAGATACGCAGTATTTT.

The gene calls are TRBV5-1 and TRBJ1-2; 8 bases map to TRBD1. Germline CDR1 and CDR2: SGHRS and YFSETQ. The CDR3 sequence is 15 residues long. With V trimmed by 1 base and J by 6 bases, 8 bases remained unmatched. The CDR3 sequence: CASSLFGTGGHGYTF. The CDR3 nucleotides are TGCGCCAGCAGCTTGTTCGGGACAGGCGGCCATGGCTACACCTTC.

The rearrangement links TRBV18 to TRBJ2-4; D unclear. The CDR3 sequence is 14 residues long. Trimming took 3 bases from V and 3 from J, leaving 9 bases between them. Germline V gene sequence: CDR1 KGHSH, CDR2 LQKENI. In DNA form, the CDR3 reads TGTGCCAGCTCACCCCCCAGCCTCAAAAACATTCAGTACTTC. Protein product: CASSPPSLKNIQYF.

The CDR3 sequence: CASSPRRLLSSTDTQYF. CDR3 DNA sequence: TGTGCCAGCTCACCACGAAGACTGTTATCTAGCACAGATACGCAGTATTTT. This chain links TRBV18 with TRBJ2-3, with D uncertain. V was shortened by 1 base and J by 0 bases, with 14 bases between the two germline ends. The germline gives CDR1 KGHSH, CDR2 LQKENI. The CDR3 is made up of 17 amino acids. Full variable domain (missing parts from reference TRBV18 and TRBJ2-3): NAGVMQNPRHLVRRRGQEARLRCSPMKGHSHVYWYRQLPEEGLKFMVYLQKENIIDESGMPKERFSAEFPKEGPSILRIQQVVRGDSAAYFCASSPRRLLSSTDTQYFGPGTRLTVL.

The chain joins TRBV27 to TRBJ1-1; D remains unclear. CDR1 is MNHEY and CDR2 is SMNVEV in the germline V gene (reference sequence). The CDR3 is made up of 15 amino acids. V was trimmed by 0 bases and J by 6 bases, leaving 14 bases between them. The CDR3 region is CASSLSISFVSEAFF. DNA for the CDR3: TGTGCCAGCAGTTTATCGATATCCTTTGTGTCTGAAGCTTTCTTT.

In its sample, this clone was seen a few times. The CDR3 bases are TGTGCCAGCAGCGAACAGACATCGAACTATGGCTACACCTTC. Translated: CASSEQTSNYGYTF. The J gene is TRBJ1-2, the V gene TRBV28; D is unclear. This CDR3 contains 14 residues. Germline V gives CDR1 MDHEN, CDR2 SYDVKM. The V end lost 6 bases, the J end lost 2 bases, and 13 bases lay between the germline ends.

The J gene is TRBJ2-5, the V gene TRBV19; TRBD1 matches 8 bases. The CDR3 spans 14 residues. Germline CDR1 LNHDA, CDR2 SQIVND (reference sequence). Trimming took 2 bases from V and 9 from J; bases not matched to a gene: 8. The CDR3 region is CASSIKTGAGPQYF. For the CDR3, the DNA is TGTGCCAGTAGTATAAAGACAGGGGCCGGGCCCCAGTACTTC.

The chain uses TRBV6-6 and TRBJ2-5, with no clear D. Trimming removed 2 bases at V and 0 bases at J, with 4 bases between. The CDR3 extends over 13 amino acids. Germline assignment: CDR1 MNHNY and CDR2 SVGAGI (reference sequence). CDR3 DNA: TGTGCCAGCAGTTACAACGACCAAGAGACCCAGTACTTC. Its translation is CASSYNDQETQYF.

This clone came up a few times. This chain links TRBV18 with TRBJ1-2; unclear D gene. CDR3 length: 14 residues. Trimming pared 0 bases from V and 8 bases from J, leaving 13 bases between. Germline V lookup: CDR1 KGHSH, CDR2 LQKENI. The CDR3 DNA sequence: TGTGCCAGCTCACCACCCGAGGTCCCGGGGGGCTACACCTTC. It codes for CASSPPEVPGGYTF. Complete variable domain (other parts from reference TRBV18 and TRBJ1-2): NAGVMQNPRHLVRRRGQEARLRCSPMKGHSHVYWYRQLPEEGLKFMVYLQKENIIDESGMPKERFSAEFPKEGPSILRIQQVVRGDSAAYFCASSPPEVPGGYTFGSGTRLTVV.

This clone was observed a handful of times. The rearrangement links TRBV6-5 to TRBJ1-1; TRBD1 is a possible D gene (6 bases). The CDR3 is 13 residues long. V was clipped by 11 bases and J by 3 bases, with 16 bases between them. Germline V gives CDR1 MNHEY, CDR2 SVGAGI. DNA of the CDR3: TGTGCCTCAAACAGGGACGGGGACACTGAAGCTTTCTTT. It translates to CASNRDGDTEAFF.

V is TRBV6-1 and J is TRBJ2-1; weak D call: TRBD2 (5 bases). Germline V gene data show CDR1 as MNHNS and CDR2 as SASEGT. This CDR3 spans 12 amino acids. Trimming took 2 bases from V and 9 from J, leaving 8 bases between them. Written as DNA, the CDR3 is TGTGCCAGCAGTGAATCTCGGGGTGAGCAGTTCTTC. Translation: CASSESRGEQFF.

This clone came up a few times. The rearrangement links TRBV5-6 to TRBJ1-6; tentative D call: TRBD1 (5 bases). This CDR3 is 17 amino acids long. CDR1 and CDR2 (germline): SGHDT, YYEEEE. Trimming removed 0 bases from V and 7 bases from J, with 17 bases in between. CDR3 DNA: TGTGCCAGCAGCTTGGGTCAGGGAACCATTAGGAATTCACCCCTCCACTTT. The encoded protein is CASSLGQGTIRNSPLHF.

The chain recombines TRBV7-3 with TRBJ1-2; no clear D gene. CDR3 length: 13 amino acids. Germline CDR1 is SGHTA and CDR2 is FQGTGA. Trimming removed 4 bases at V and 3 bases at J, with 9 bases between. CDR3 in DNA: TGTGCCAGCAGCTACCTGGACCACTATGGCTACACCTTC. Its translation: CASSYLDHYGYTF. Filled out from reference TRBV7-3 and TRBJ1-2, the complete variable domain reads GAGVSQTPSNKVTEKGKYVELRCDPISGHTALYWYRQSLGQGPEFLIYFQGTGAADDSGLPNDRFFAVRPEGSVSTLKIQRTERGDSAVYLCASSYLDHYGYTFGSGTRLTVV.

The rearrangement links TRBV5-8 to TRBJ1-2; D remains unclear. Deletions cut 2 bases from V and 3 bases from J, with 5 bases between. CDR3 length: 12 amino acids. CDR1 and CDR2 from the germline V gene are SGHTS and YDEGEE. In DNA form, the CDR3 reads TGTGCCAGCAGCTTTAGGGACTATGGCTACACCTTC. Protein sequence: CASSFRDYGYTF.